One TCR beta chain is described in this entry. Its matching antigen is unknown. The sample originates from a study of shared clonotypes between healthy human individuals. General study findings and limits: Larger estimated richness was generally seen in naive subsets than in memory subsets.

Measured with immunoSEQ multiplex PCR; TCRdb has only the in-frame clones, and not every one. The table includes roughly 320,000 clones, 87% detected once. J lost 6 bases, V lost 6 bases, and 27 bases had no gene match. This CDR3 spans 22 amino acids. Germline CDR1 is MDHEN and CDR2 is SYDVKM. J is TRBJ1-5 and V is TRBV28; TRBD1 aligns across 12 bases. Sequenced sample: memory CD8+ T cells sorted from blood. Subset meaning: CD45RO+ cells pooled with CCR7-negative TemRA cells. This sequence was found in a man between 18 and 29 years old in good health. For the CDR3, the DNA is TGTGCCAGCAGGGGTCGAAACCGTTTGGGACAGGGGGCTTTGGATCTTGGTCAGCCCCAGCATTTT. Translation gives CASRGRNRLGQGALDLGQPQHF.